The clone carrying this TCR beta chain has more than one count but fewer than ten. Its antigen remains unknown. The sample is drawn from a study of identical twins. This CDR3 region has 11 residues. V lost 4 bases, J lost 5 bases, and 5 bases lay in between. Germline V gene data show CDR1 as DFQATT and CDR2 as SNEGSKA (reference sequence). Study results and limitations: Excess low generation probability was seen in twin-shared out-of-frame alpha sequences.

TCRdb reprocessed the 5' RACE reads with MiXCR, giving one entry per CDR3 protein. Of just over 450,000 distinct CDR3 sequences listed, 13% to 15% are singletons. This same sample was also part of a study on yellow fever vaccine responses in identical twins.

The chain employs TRBV20-1 and TRBJ2-2; D is ambiguous. The receptor comes from a woman younger than 35 in good health. Sequenced material: CD4+ T cells sorted from blood. CDR3 DNA: TGCAGTGCTAAGGGAACCGGGGAGCTGTTTTTT. It encodes CSAKGTGELFF.